Sequencing of this TCR beta chain was carried out in a study of metastatic and nonmetastatic thyroid tumors. Overall study: Repertoire comparisons spanned blood and tumor or nodule tissue from malignant and benign thyroid patients.

This clone is medium-sized. Its antigen is still unknown. Study-wide points: Malignant thyroid tumors reportedly exceeded benign nodules significantly in TCR beta diversity, with the difference appearing in blood and tumor.

Authors' methods: For papillary thyroid cancer, a distant-metastasis classifier was constructed from CDR3 differences observed across clinicopathological groups. TCRdb reanalyzed the PCR reads with MiXCR. Here the V and J calls rest on TCRdb's processing, not on the authors' analysis. Here the sample spans 20,000 to 25,000 clones, 20% being singletons. Until they underwent thyroid surgery, no patient had received any treatment. The CDR3 extends over 10 amino acids. Trimming pared 5 bases from V and 6 bases from J, leaving 7 bases between. CDR1 and CDR2 (germline): DFQATT, SNEGSKA (reference sequence).

The V call is TRBV20-1, the J call TRBJ1-1, with a tentative D call TRBD1 (5 bases). Sequences were obtained from adjacent normal tissue. The clonotype originates from a female donor with papillary thyroid cancer or a benign thyroid nodule (not recorded which). Some clones in this sample may be carry-over from other donors' samples. CDR3 region: CSAGTSEAFF. CDR3 bases: TGCAGTGCTGGGACCTCTGAAGCTTTCTTT.